This record covers a single T cell receptor (beta chain). What it binds is not known. The sample originates from a study of a mutant IDH1 vaccine in newly diagnosed glioma. As for the study in general: Before enrollment, patients got radiotherapy alone, temozolomide alone, or mostly the combination.

Noted time point: week 5, during vaccination. Each dose of the vaccine consisted of 300 ug of mutant IDH1 20-mer peptide, with topical imiquimod. Here immunoSEQ multiplex PCR was the method, and the copy in TCRdb shows in-frame clones only, minus some. The table lists some 35,000 clones, about four fifths of them singletons. The V end was cut by 0 bases, the J end by 5 bases, with 4 bases between. This CDR3 region has 13 residues. Germline lookup yields CDR1 MGHDK and CDR2 SYGVNS. The sequencing used PBMCs, collected from a glioma patient whose treatment included an IDH1 peptide vaccine. The source of this sequence is a man aged 45-65 years with glioma. This chain links TRBV25-1 with TRBJ2-2; D unclear. CDR3 in DNA: TGTGCCAGCAGTGAATATAGGACCGGGGAGCTGTTTTTT. Its protein is CASSEYRTGELFF.